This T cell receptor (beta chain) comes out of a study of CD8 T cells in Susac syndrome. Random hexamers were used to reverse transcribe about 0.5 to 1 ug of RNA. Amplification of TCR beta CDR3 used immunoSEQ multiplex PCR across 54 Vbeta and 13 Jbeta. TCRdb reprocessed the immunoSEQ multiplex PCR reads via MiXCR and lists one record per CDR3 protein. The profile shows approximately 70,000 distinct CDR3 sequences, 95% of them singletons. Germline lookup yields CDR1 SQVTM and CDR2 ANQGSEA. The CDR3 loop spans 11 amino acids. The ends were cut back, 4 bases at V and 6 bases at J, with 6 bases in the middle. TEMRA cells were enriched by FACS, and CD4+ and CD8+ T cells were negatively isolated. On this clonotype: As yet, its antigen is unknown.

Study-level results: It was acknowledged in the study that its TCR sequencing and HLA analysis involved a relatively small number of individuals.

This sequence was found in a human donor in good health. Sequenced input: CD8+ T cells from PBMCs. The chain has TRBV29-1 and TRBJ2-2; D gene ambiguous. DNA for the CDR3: TGCAGCGTTGTCGGGTCCGGGGAGCTGTTTTTT. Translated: CSVVGSGELFF.